This T cell receptor (beta chain) came from a study of shared clonotypes between healthy human individuals. V lost 7 bases to trimming and J lost 0 bases, with 13 bases between them. The CDR3 runs 14 residues. Germline assignment: CDR1 SQVTM and CDR2 ANQGSEA. Measured with immunoSEQ multiplex PCR; TCRdb has only the in-frame clones, and not every one. The repertoire holds fewer than 700,000 clones, around 81% seen once, with about 12% in the top ten. With respect to this clone: Its specificity is not known.

Findings of the study overall: Clonotype sharing across donors was expected to vary with sequencing depth.

The material sequenced was PBMCs. The sequence derives from a woman between 40 and 50 years old in good health. Some clones in this sample may be carry-over from other donors' samples. The chain joins TRBV29-1 to TRBJ2-1; the D is unclear. This chain's CDR3 is CSEILASSYNEQFF. Written as DNA, the CDR3 is TGCAGCGAGATTTTGGCTAGCTCCTACAATGAGCAGTTCTTC.